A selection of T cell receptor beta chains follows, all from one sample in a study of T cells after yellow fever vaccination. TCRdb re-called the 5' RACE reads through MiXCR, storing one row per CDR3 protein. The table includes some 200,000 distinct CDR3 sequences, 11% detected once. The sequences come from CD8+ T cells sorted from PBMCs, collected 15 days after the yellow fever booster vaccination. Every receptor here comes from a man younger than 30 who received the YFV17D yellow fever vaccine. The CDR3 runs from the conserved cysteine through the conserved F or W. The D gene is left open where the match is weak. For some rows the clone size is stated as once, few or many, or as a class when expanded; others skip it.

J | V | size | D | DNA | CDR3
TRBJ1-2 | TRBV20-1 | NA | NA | TGCAGTGCTAGGGATACTTGGGGGCTCTATGGCTACACCTTC | CSARDTWGLYGYTF
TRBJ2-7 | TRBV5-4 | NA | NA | TGTGCCAGCAGCTTGGGGGAAGCGGAGCAGTACTTC | CASSLGEAEQYF
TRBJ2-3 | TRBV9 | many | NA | TGTGCCAGCAGCCTAGACTCCCCAACAGATACGCAGTATTTT | CASSLDSPTDTQYF
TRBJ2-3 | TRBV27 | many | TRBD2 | TGTGCCAGCAGTTCTCGCGGGGGGCTGGACACAGATACGCAGTATTTT | CASSSRGGLDTDTQYF
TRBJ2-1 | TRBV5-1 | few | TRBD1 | TGCGCCACCACAGGGGCCAATGAGCAGTTCTTC | CATTGANEQFF
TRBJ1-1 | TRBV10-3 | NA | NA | TGTGCCATCAGTGAGTCGAGGGGAATGAACACTGAAGCTTTCTTT | CAISESRGMNTEAFF
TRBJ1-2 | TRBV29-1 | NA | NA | TGCAGCGTTGAAGCCGACATCATCTATGGCTACACCTTC | CSVEADIIYGYTF
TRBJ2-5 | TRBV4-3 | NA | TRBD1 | TGCGCCAGCAGCCAAGATTTCAGGGGGCAAGAGACCCAGTACTTC | CASSQDFRGQETQYF
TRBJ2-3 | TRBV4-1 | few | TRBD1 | TGCGCCAGCAGCCAAGACGACAGGGGGTACACAGATACGCAGTATTTT | CASSQDDRGYTDTQYF
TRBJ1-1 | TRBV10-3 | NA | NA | TGTGCCATCAGTGAGACGGGACAAGCGAACACTGAAGCTTTCTTT | CAISETGQANTEAFF
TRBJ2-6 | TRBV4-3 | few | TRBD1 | TGCGCCAGCAGCCAGGTCGACGGGACAGGCAAATTCTCTGGGGCCAACGTCCTGACTTTC | CASSQVDGTGKFSGANVLTF
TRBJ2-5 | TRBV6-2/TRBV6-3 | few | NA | TGTGCCAGCAGTTACTCTCCTGGTCGGACGAGCGGAGAGACCCAGTACTTC | CASSYSPGRTSGETQYF
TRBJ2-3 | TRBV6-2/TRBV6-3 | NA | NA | TGTGCCAGCAGTTACTCGTCAGGGTCCAATACGCAGTATTTT | CASSYSSGSNTQYF
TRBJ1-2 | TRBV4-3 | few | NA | TGCGCCAGCAGCCAAGATGTTGGGGGCGTCGGCTATGGCTACACCTTC | CASSQDVGGVGYGYTF
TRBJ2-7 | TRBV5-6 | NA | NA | TGTGCCAGCAGACGGAGGCAGGGGTCGTCCTACGAGCAGTACTTC | CASRRRQGSSYEQYF
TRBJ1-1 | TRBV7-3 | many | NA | TGTGCCAGCAGCTTGTTCCAGAACACTGAAGCTTTCTTT | CASSLFQNTEAFF
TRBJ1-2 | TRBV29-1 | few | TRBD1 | TGCAGCGTTGAGACAGGGTCCTATGGCTACACCTTC | CSVETGSYGYTF
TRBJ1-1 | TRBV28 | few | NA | TGTGCCAGCAGATTGGGGAGGACTGAAGCTTTCTTT | CASRLGRTEAFF
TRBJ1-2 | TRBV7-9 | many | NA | TGTGCCAGCAGCTACTGGCCTGGCTACACCTTC | CASSYWPGYTF
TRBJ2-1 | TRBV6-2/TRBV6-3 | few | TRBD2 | TGTGCCAGCAGTAATCCGGGACTAGCTCTTAATGAGCAGTTCTTC | CASSNPGLALNEQFF
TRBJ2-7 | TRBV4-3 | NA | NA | TGCGCCAGCAGCCAAGGGGTAAAGGGAACCTACGAGCAGTACTTC | CASSQGVKGTYEQYF
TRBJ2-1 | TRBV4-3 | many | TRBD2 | TGCGCCAGCAGCCAAGAAGCGGGAGACTATGAGCAGTTCTTC | CASSQEAGDYEQFF
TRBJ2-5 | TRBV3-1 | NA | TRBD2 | TGTGCCAGCATCACGGGGGCTAGCGGGGAAGAGACCCAGTACTTC | CASITGASGEETQYF
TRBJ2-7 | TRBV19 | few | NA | TGTGCCAGTAGTCCAGGGATTGCCGAGCAGTACTTC | CASSPGIAEQYF
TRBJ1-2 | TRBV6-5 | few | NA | TGTGCCAGCAGTTACTCCGGGAGGTATGGCTACACCTTC | CASSYSGRYGYTF
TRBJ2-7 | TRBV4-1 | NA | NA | TGCGCCAGCAGCCAAGGCGTAACAGCTTCCTACGAGCAGTACTTC | CASSQGVTASYEQYF
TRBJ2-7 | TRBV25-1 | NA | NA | TGTGCCAGCAGTGGGGTTGAGGTCAGGACAGAGAACTACGAGCAGTACTTC | CASSGVEVRTENYEQYF
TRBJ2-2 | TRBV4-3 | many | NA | TGCGCCAGCAGCCAATGGGCCCGGGAGAACACCGGGGAGCTGTTTTTT | CASSQWARENTGELFF
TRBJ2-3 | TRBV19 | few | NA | TGTGCCAGTAGTATACGGACTGCCACAGATACGCAGTATTTT | CASSIRTATDTQYF
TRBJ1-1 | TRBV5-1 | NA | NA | TGCGCCAGCAGCTTACTACAGGGGAACACTGAAGCTTTCTTT | CASSLLQGNTEAFF
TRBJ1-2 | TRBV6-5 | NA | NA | TGTGCCAGCAGTTACTCCCTACGAGCTAACTATGGCTACACCTTC | CASSYSLRANYGYTF
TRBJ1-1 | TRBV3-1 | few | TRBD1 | TGTGCCAGCACTACAGGGGGGAACACTGAAGCTTTCTTT | CASTTGGNTEAFF
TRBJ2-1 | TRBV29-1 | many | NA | TGCAGCGTTGAAAGCCTAACCTACAATGAGCAGTTCTTC | CSVESLTYNEQFF
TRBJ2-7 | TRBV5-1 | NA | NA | TGCGCCAGCAGCTTGTCCCGCGGGGACTACGAGCAGTACTTC | CASSLSRGDYEQYF
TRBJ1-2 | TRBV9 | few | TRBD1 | TGTGCCAGCAGCGCACAGGGGACTTTTAACTATGGCTACACCTTC | CASSAQGTFNYGYTF
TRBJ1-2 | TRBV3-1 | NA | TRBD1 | TGTGCCAGCAGAAAGACAGGGGAGCCCTATAACTATGGCTACACCTTC | CASRKTGEPYNYGYTF
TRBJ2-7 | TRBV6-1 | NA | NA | TGTGCCAGCAGTCTTCCCGCTGAAGGGACGGAATACGAGCAGTACTTC | CASSLPAEGTEYEQYF
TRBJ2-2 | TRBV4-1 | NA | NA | TGCGCCAGCAGCCAAGTGGAGGGTGTGGGGGAGCTGTTTTTT | CASSQVEGVGELFF
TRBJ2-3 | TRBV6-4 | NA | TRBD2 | TGTGCCACCATCTACGCGACTAGCGGGGGCACAGATACGCAGTATTTT | CATIYATSGGTDTQYF
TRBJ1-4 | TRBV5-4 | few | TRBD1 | TGTGCCAGCAGCTTTGGGACAGGGGATGAAAAACTGTTTTTT | CASSFGTGDEKLFF
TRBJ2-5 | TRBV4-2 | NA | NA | TGTGCCAGCAGCCAAGGGGTCAAGGGGATCGGCGAGACCCAGTACTTC | CASSQGVKGIGETQYF
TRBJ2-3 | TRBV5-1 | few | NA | TGCGCCAGCAGCTCCGGGTGGGGGGCCCCAGATACGCAGTATTTT | CASSSGWGAPDTQYF